Sequencing of this TCR beta chain was carried out in a study of T cells after posttransplantation cyclophosphamide. Treatment was busulfan-fludarabine conditioning, a marrow graft, and cyclophosphamide on days +3 and +4. Profiled with immunoSEQ multiplex PCR; TCRdb holds only in-frame clones, not every one. The data show some 16,000 clones, 70% to 80% seen once. The V segment lost 7 bases and the J segment 5 bases; nucleotides outside the gene matches: 15. CDR1 is MDHEN, CDR2 SYDVKM, per germline. CDR3 length: 18 residues. The receptor's source is a female patient in her 40s who received an allogeneic stem cell transplant from a related donor, was CMV-positive, and had no GVHD. T cells may partly derive from the graft donor. The starting material was CD8+ T cells sorted from PBMCs, obtained around 2,000 days after a stem cell transplant with posttransplant cyclophosphamide. The chain couples TRBV28 to TRBJ2-2, with TRBD1 matching over 11 bases. The chain's CDR3 is CASNRDRGNQLRTGELFF. DNA for the CDR3: TGTGCCAGCAACCGGGACAGGGGGAACCAGCTGAGGACCGGGGAGCTGTTTTTT.